This T cell receptor beta chain was sequenced during a study of cytomegalovirus exposure and HLA in healthy donors. Findings and caveats of the study: The study recorded 150 to 200 TCR beta chains that were cytomegalovirus-associated.

This clone was found a few times. Antigen specificity is unknown. Data came from immunoSEQ multiplex PCR; TCRdb stores just in-frame clones and leaves some out. The table records around 69,000 clones, 96% of them present only once. CDR3 length equals 13 residues. The V and J ends lost 4 bases and 6 bases respectively, with 13 bases between them. Germline V gene data show CDR1 as MNHEY and CDR2 as SMNVEV (reference sequence). This receptor was obtained from a woman aged 18-29 years in good health and CMV-seropositive. Sequenced input: PBMCs. The rearrangement uses TRBV27 and TRBJ2-7; tentatively, D is TRBD1 (5 bases). The CDR3 DNA sequence: TGTGCCAGCAGTTCAGGGATCTACCGCGAGCAGTACTTC. Residues: CASSSGIYREQYF.